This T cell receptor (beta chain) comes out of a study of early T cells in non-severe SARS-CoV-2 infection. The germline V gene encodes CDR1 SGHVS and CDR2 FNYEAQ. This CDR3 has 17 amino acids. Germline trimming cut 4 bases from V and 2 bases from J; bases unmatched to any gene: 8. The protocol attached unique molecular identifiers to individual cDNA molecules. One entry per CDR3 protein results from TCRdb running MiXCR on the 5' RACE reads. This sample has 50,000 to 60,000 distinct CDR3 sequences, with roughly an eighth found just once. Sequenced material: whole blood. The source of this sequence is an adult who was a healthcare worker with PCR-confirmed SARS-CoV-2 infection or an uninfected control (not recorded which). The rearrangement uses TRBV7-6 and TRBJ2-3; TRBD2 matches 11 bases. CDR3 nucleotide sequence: TGTGCCAGCAGCTCCCGACTAGCGGGGACCACCACAGATACGCAGTATTTT. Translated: CASSSRLAGTTTDTQYF.